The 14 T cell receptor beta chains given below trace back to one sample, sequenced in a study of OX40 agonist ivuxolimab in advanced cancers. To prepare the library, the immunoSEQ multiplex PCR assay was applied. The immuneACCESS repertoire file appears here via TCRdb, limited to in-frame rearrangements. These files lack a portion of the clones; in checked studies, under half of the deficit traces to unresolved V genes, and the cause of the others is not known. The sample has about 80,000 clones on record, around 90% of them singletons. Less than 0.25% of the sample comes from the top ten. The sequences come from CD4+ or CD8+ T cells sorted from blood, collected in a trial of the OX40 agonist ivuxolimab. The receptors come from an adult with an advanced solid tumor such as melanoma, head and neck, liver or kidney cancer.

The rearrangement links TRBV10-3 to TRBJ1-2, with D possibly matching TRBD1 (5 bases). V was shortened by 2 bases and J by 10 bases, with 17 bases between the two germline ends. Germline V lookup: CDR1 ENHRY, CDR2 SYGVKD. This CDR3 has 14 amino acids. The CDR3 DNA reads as TGTGCCATCAGTGAGGACGGGACCATCGATGACTACACCTTC. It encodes CAISEDGTIDDYTF.

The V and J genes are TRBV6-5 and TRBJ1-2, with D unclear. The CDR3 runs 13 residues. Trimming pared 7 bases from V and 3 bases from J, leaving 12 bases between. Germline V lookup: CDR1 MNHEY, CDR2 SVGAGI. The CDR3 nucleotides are TGTGCCAGCACGCCGGGGTGGGACTATGGCTACACCTTC. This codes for CASTPGWDYGYTF.

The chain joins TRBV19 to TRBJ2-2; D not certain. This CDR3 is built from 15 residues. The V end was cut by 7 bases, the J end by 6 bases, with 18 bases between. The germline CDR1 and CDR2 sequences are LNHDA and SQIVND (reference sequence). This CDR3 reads CASNSWESFPGELFF. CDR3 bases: TGTGCCAGTAACTCGTGGGAATCATTCCCCGGGGAGCTGTTTTTT. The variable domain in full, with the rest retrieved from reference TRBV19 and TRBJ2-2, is DGGITQSPKYLFRKEGQNVTLSCEQNLNHDAMYWYRQDPGQGLRLIYYSQIVNDFQKGDIAEGYSVSREKKESFPLTVTSAQKNPTAFYLCASNSWESFPGELFFGEGSRLTVL.

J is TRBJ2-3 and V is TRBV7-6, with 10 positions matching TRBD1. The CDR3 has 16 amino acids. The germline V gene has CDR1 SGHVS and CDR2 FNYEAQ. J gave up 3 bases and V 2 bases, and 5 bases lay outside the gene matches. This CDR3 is CASSLSGQGWTDTQYF. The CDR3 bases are TGTGCCAGCAGCTTATCGGGACAGGGGTGGACAGATACGCAGTATTTT.

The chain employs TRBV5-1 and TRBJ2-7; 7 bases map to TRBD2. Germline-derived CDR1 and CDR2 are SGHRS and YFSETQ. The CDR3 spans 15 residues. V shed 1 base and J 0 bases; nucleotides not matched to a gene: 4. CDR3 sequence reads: CASSLQSGTSYEQYF. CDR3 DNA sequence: TGCGCCAGCAGCTTGCAGAGCGGGACCTCCTACGAGCAGTACTTC.

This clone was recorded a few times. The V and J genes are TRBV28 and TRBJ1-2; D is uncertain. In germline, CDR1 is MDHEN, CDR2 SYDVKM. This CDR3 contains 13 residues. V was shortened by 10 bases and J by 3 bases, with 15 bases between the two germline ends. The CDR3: CATLRSPDYGYTF. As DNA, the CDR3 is TGTGCCACCCTACGAAGCCCGGACTATGGCTACACCTTC.

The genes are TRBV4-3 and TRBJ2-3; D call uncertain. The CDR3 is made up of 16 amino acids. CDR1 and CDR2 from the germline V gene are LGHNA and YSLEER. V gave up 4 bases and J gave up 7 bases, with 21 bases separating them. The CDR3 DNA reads TGCGCCAGCAGCCGTACAACCCCCCCGGTGGGGAATACGCAGTATTTT. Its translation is CASSRTTPPVGNTQYF.

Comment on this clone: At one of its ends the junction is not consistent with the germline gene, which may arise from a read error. The CDR3 DNA is TGTGCCAGCAGCAGTAGCGGGGACGAGCGGTACTTC. Translation: CASSSSGDERYF. The chain is built from TRBV7-9 and TRBJ2-7, with 8 positions matching TRBD2. The CDR3 contains 12 residues. Per the germline V gene, CDR1 is SEHNR and CDR2 is FQNEAQ (reference sequence).

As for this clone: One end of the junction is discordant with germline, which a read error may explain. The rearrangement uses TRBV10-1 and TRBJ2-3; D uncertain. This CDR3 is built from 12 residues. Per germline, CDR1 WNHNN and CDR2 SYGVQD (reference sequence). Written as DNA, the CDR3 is TGCGCCAGCAGTGCCTTAGGAATGGGATCCCTTTTT. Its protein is CASSALGMGSLF.

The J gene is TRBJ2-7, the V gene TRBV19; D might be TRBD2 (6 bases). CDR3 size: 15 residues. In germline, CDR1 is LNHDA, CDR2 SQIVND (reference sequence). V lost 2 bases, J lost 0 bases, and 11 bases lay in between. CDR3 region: CASSISAGSSYEQYF. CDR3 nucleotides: TGTGCCAGTAGTATATCTGCGGGAAGCTCCTACGAGCAGTACTTC.

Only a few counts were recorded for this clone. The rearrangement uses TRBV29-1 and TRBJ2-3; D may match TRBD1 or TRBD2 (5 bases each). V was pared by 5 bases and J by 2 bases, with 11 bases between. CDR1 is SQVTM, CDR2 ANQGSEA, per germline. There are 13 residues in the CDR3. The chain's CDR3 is CSVKLGPTDTQYF. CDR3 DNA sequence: TGCAGCGTTAAACTGGGACCCACAGATACGCAGTATTTT.

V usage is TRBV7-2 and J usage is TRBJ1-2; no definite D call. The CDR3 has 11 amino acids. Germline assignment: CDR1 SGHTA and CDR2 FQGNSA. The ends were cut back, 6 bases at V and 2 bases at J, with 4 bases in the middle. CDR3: CASSTNYGYTF. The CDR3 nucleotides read TGTGCCAGCAGTACAAACTATGGCTACACCTTC.

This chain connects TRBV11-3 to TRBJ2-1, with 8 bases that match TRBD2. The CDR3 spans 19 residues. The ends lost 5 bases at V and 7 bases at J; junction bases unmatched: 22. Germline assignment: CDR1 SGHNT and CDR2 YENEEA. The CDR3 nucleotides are TGTGCCAGCAGCGCGCCGGGACTAGTTCCCCCCATATACATGAATGAGCAGTTCTTC. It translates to CASSAPGLVPPIYMNEQFF. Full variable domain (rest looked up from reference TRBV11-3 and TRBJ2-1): EAGVVQSPRYKIIEKKQPVAFWCNPISGHNTLYWYLQNLGQGPELLIRYENEEAVDDSQLPKDRFSAERLKGVDSTLKIQPAELGDSAVYLCASSAPGLVPPIYMNEQFFGPGTRLTVL.

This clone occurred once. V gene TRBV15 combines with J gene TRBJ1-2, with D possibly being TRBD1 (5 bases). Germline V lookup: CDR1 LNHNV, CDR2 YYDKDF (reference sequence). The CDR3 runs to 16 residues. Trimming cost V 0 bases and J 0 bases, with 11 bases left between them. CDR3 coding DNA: TGTGCCACCAGCAGAGACAGGGCCTCCCCTAACTATGGCTACACCTTC. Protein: CATSRDRASPNYGYTF.